One and the same sample provided the 8 T cell receptor beta chains below, sequenced in a study of cytomegalovirus exposure and HLA in healthy donors. The PCR employed 60 Vbeta primers together with 13 Jbeta primers. TCRdb's copy holds only in-frame clones and misses some; the assay was immunoSEQ multiplex PCR. Among about 130,000 clones listed, about 73% were seen once. Sequenced material: PBMCs. The receptors were sampled from a woman in her forties in good health and CMV-seropositive.

This chain connects TRBV4-3 to TRBJ1-4; D remains ambiguous. Germline values: CDR1 LGHNA, CDR2 YSLEER. The V and J ends lost 7 bases and 1 base respectively, with 10 bases between them. This CDR3 has 14 residues. CDR3: CASTETRTNEKLFF. The CDR3 DNA sequence: TGCGCCAGCACCGAAACAAGAACTAATGAAAAACTGTTTTTT.

This clone occurred a few times. The chain employs TRBV2 and TRBJ2-7, with 9 bases aligning to TRBD1. Per germline, CDR1 SNHLY and CDR2 FYNNEI. V dropped 8 bases and J dropped 6; count of bases not matched to a gene: 14. The CDR3 totals 15 residues. The CDR3 spells CASGPEQGAGSEQYF. The CDR3 DNA reads TGTGCCAGCGGTCCGGAACAGGGGGCGGGAAGCGAGCAGTACTTC. Supplemented by reference TRBV2 and TRBJ2-7, the full variable domain reads EPEVTQTPSHQVTQMGQEVILRCVPISNHLYFYWYRQILGQKVEFLVSFYNNEISEKSEIFDDQFSVERPDGSNFTLKIRSTKLEDSAMYFCASGPEQGAGSEQYFGPGTRLTVT.

The chain carries TRBV28 and TRBJ2-7; D might be TRBD2 (5 bases). The ends were cut back, 7 bases at V and 5 bases at J, with 18 bases in the middle. Per the germline V gene, CDR1 is MDHEN and CDR2 is SYDVKM. The CDR3 is made up of 14 amino acids. The CDR3 DNA reads as TGTGCCAGCAACGGGCGGGTTGATCTAAACGAGCAGTACTTC. Translating gives CASNGRVDLNEQYF.

This clone was seen once. A single base separates this from a much larger clone, so it may be a read error. Other DNA sequences in this specimen translate into the identical CDR3. This sequence joins TRBV6-5 and TRBJ1-3; TRBD1 agrees at 11 bases. J lost 2 bases, V lost 5 bases, and 2 bases had no gene match. The CDR3 runs 15 residues. Germline V gene sequence: CDR1 MNHEY, CDR2 SVGAGI. The DNA of the CDR3 is TGTGCCAGCAGTCAGGACAGGGGGCCTGGAAACACCATATATTTT. It is translated as CASSQDRGPGNTIYF.

The CDR3 DNA is TGTGCCAGCAGCCAGGGACAGGGCTCCAATCAGCCCCAGCATTTT. Residues: CASSQGQGSNQPQHF. The chain couples TRBV9 to TRBJ1-5; 9 nucleotides match TRBD1. V lost 4 bases to trimming and J lost 3 bases; unmatched junction nucleotides: 5. The CDR3 is 15 residues long. Germline assignment: CDR1 SGDLS and CDR2 YYNGEE.

The chain is built from TRBV27 and TRBJ1-2; D gene ambiguous. The germline CDR1 and CDR2 sequences are MNHEY and SMNVEV (reference sequence). The germline V and J ends were trimmed by 3 bases and 2 bases, with 7 bases remaining between them. The CDR3 sequence is 13 residues long. CDR3 nucleotides: TGTGCCAGCAGTTTGGGAGGGAACTATGGCTACACCTTC. Translating it yields CASSLGGNYGYTF.

V and J are TRBV30 and TRBJ2-7; 10 bases are a match to TRBD1. Trimming cost V 3 bases and J 3 bases; bases outside gene matches: 11. Germline V gene data show CDR1 as GTSNPN and CDR2 as SVGIG (reference sequence). This CDR3 has 16 residues. DNA for the CDR3: TGTGCCTGGAGGTCCCGGGACAGGGGACAGTACTACGAGCAGTACTTC. As protein: CAWRSRDRGQYYEQYF.

This chain connects TRBV19 to TRBJ1-1; D is undetermined. This CDR3 spans 14 amino acids. Deletions cut 3 bases from V and 5 bases from J, with 13 bases between. The germline V gene encodes CDR1 LNHDA and CDR2 SQIVND (reference sequence). CDR3 region: CASSIGPYVTEAFF. In DNA, the CDR3 is TGTGCCAGTAGTATTGGGCCGTACGTTACTGAAGCTTTCTTT.